The 30 T cell receptor beta chains below come from one sample, sequenced in a study of shared clonotypes between healthy human individuals. Produced via immunoSEQ multiplex PCR; TCRdb's table is partial and in-frame only. The sample has over 2 million clones; around 95% are singletons. Sequencing input: naive CD4+ T cells sorted from blood. Subset indicated: CD45RA+ positively selected. The receptor source for this set is a young man in good health.

V and J are TRBV4-3 and TRBJ2-3; D is perhaps TRBD2 (6 bases). The V gene's germline CDR1 is LGHNA and CDR2 YSLEER. Trimming removed 4 bases at V and 4 bases at J, with 15 bases between. The CDR3 length is 15 residues. The CDR3 DNA sequence: TGCGCCAGCAGCCCCACTTTGGCGGGACCAGATACGCAGTATTTT. It encodes CASSPTLAGPDTQYF.

This sequence joins TRBV7-9 and TRBJ2-5; TRBD1 agrees at 7 bases. Germline CDR1 is SEHNR and CDR2 is FQNEAQ (reference sequence). This CDR3 is 17 amino acids long. J lost 2 bases, V lost 5 bases, and 14 bases had no gene match. CDR3 nucleotide sequence: TGTGCCAGCAGCCAATACCTTGCTCGGACAGGACAAGAGACCCAGTACTTC. Translating it yields CASSQYLARTGQETQYF.

The rearrangement uses TRBV7-2 and TRBJ2-3; TRBD2 matches 11 bases. The CDR3 runs 15 residues. CDR1 and CDR2 from the germline V gene are SGHTA and FQGNSA. J was trimmed by 5 bases and V by 3 bases; bases with no gene match: 4. The CDR3 DNA is TGTGCCAGCAGCTTTAGCGGGGGGGCGGTAGATACGCAGTATTTT. Protein sequence: CASSFSGGAVDTQYF.

This clone was counted once. V is TRBV19 and J is TRBJ2-7; the D gene is possibly TRBD1 (6 bases). Trimming removed 3 bases from V and 0 bases from J, with 12 bases in between. The CDR3 runs to 15 residues. In germline, CDR1 is LNHDA, CDR2 SQIVND (reference sequence). This CDR3 is CASSIYTGLSYEQYF. CDR3 sequence (DNA): TGTGCCAGTAGTATTTATACAGGGCTCTCCTACGAGCAGTACTTC.

This chain connects TRBV2 to TRBJ2-7; D is ambiguous. Trimming removed 5 bases at V and 4 bases at J, with 15 bases between. The CDR3 length is 14 residues. The germline CDR1 and CDR2 sequences are SNHLY and FYNNEI. CDR3 bases: TGTGCCAGCAGTCCTTCCTCGACTGGATACGAGCAGTACTTC. The encoded protein is CASSPSSTGYEQYF.

On this clone itself: Since a much larger clone is just one base distant, this may be a read error. The chain employs TRBV5-4 and TRBJ1-6; 7 positions agree with TRBD1. The CDR3 is 17 amino acids. CDR1 and CDR2 from the germline V gene are SGHNT and YYREEE (reference sequence). Unmatched junction bases numbered 17, after V lost 4 bases and J lost 10 bases. The CDR3 DNA reads as TGTGCCAGCAGCCAAGGGCCAGGGGGGCCGGGAGAATCACCCCTCCACTTT. It is translated as CASSQGPGGPGESPLHF.

This clone was recorded only once. This chain joins TRBV5-4 and TRBJ2-1; 8 nucleotides line up with TRBD2. This CDR3 region has 15 residues. The ends lost 3 bases at V and 4 bases at J; junction bases unmatched: 6. Germline CDR1 is SGHNT and CDR2 is YYREEE (reference sequence). CDR3 amino acids: CASSWSGRDYNEQFF. The CDR3 DNA sequence: TGTGCCAGCAGCTGGAGCGGGAGAGATTACAATGAGCAGTTCTTC.

The V call is TRBV5-4, the J call TRBJ2-2; 11 nucleotides match TRBD2. The CDR3 has 17 residues. Germline V gene lookup returns CDR1 SGHNT and CDR2 YYREEE (reference sequence). With V trimmed by 4 bases and J by 2 bases, 7 bases remained unmatched. The CDR3, as DNA: TGTGCCAGCAGCCTACTAGCGGGAGCACCTAACACCGGGGAGCTGTTTTTT. It codes for CASSLLAGAPNTGELFF.

This clone has more than one count but fewer than ten. The gene calls are TRBV10-2 and TRBJ2-3; 7 positions match TRBD2. This CDR3 comprises 15 residues. The trim removed 0 bases at V and 6 bases at J, leaving 6 bases unmatched. Germline V gene lookup returns CDR1 WSHSY and CDR2 SAAADI. This chain's CDR3 is CASSESGGEVDTQYF. Written as DNA, the CDR3 is TGCGCCAGCAGTGAGTCTGGGGGGGAGGTGGATACGCAGTATTTT.

The V and J genes are TRBV18 and TRBJ1-1; the D gene is possibly TRBD1 (6 bases). The CDR3 extends over 14 amino acids. CDR1 is KGHSH and CDR2 is LQKENI in the germline V gene. Trimming stripped 4 bases from V and 3 bases from J, with 12 bases between. CDR3 nucleotides: TGTGCCAGCTCACTCCAATCAGGGGACACTGAAGCTTTCTTT. Its protein product is CASSLQSGDTEAFF.

J is TRBJ1-1 and V is TRBV10-1; weak D call: TRBD1 (5 bases). Germline V gene data show CDR1 as WNHNN and CDR2 as SYGVQD (reference sequence). The CDR3 totals 14 residues. V was cut by 3 bases and J by 1 base, with 9 bases left in between. The CDR3 reads CASSDRAQNTEAFF. The CDR3 nucleotides read TGCGCCAGCAGTGACAGGGCCCAGAACACTGAAGCTTTCTTT.

This sequence joins TRBV5-1 and TRBJ2-5, with D possibly being TRBD1 (6 bases). V was cut by 7 bases and J by 0 bases, with 13 bases left in between. CDR1 is SGHRS and CDR2 is YFSETQ in the germline V gene. The CDR3 consists of 14 residues. CDR3 sequence: CASSTTGNQETQYF. The CDR3 DNA reads TGCGCCAGCTCCACAACAGGGAACCAAGAGACCCAGTACTTC.

The genes are TRBV7-2 and TRBJ2-7; 10 bases agree with TRBD1. The CDR3 is 16 amino acids. The V segment lost 4 bases and the J segment 2 bases; nucleotides outside the gene matches: 8. CDR1 and CDR2 (germline): SGHTA, FQGNSA. The CDR3 loop reads CASSWGPGQGTYEQYF. CDR3 coding DNA: TGTGCCAGCAGCTGGGGGCCGGGACAGGGGACCTACGAGCAGTACTTC.

Notes on this clone: Given a much more abundant clone one base away, this may be a read error. This chain links TRBV2 with TRBJ1-2; D remains unclear. This CDR3 comprises 12 residues. V was pared by 4 bases and J by 6 bases, with 9 bases between. Germline V CDR1 and CDR2: SNHLY, FYNNEI. The CDR3 region is CASSVRQNGYTF. For the CDR3, the DNA is TGTGCCAGCAGTGTTCGGCAGAATGGCTACACCTTC.

This chain uses TRBV6-6 with TRBJ2-7; 8 nucleotides match TRBD1. CDR3 length equals 14 residues. V was clipped by 6 bases and J by 5 bases; unmatched bases: 9. Germline-derived CDR1 and CDR2 are MNHNY and SVGAGI (reference sequence). CDR3 nucleotides: TGTGCCAGCAGCCCCTTTCAGGGGGCTGACGAGCAGTACTTC. It encodes CASSPFQGADEQYF.

The gene calls are TRBV12-5 and TRBJ1-1, with D hard to call. Looked up from germline, CDR1 is LGHNT and CDR2 is FRNRAP. The CDR3 is made up of 12 amino acids. V gave up 2 bases and J gave up 0 bases, with 1 base separating them. The CDR3 nucleotides are TGTGCTAGTGGTTTGATGAACACTGAAGCTTTCTTT. It yields the protein CASGLMNTEAFF.

The V gene is TRBV5-1, the J gene TRBJ2-5; TRBD2 aligns across 9 bases. Looked up from germline, CDR1 is SGHRS and CDR2 is YFSETQ. The CDR3 loop spans 16 amino acids. V lost 1 base and J lost 5; bases outside the gene matches: 9. CDR3 sequence (DNA): TGCGCCAGCAGCTTGATTCCTAGCGGGGTCTCTGAGACCCAGTACTTC. Its protein product is CASSLIPSGVSETQYF.

V usage is TRBV30 and J usage is TRBJ2-7; TRBD2 matches at 7 bases. The V gene end was trimmed by 2 bases and the J gene end by 1 base; junction bases not matched to a gene: 5. Germline CDR1 GTSNPN, CDR2 SVGIG (reference sequence). The length of the CDR3 is 14 residues. CDR3 DNA sequence: TGTGCCTGGAGTCGGGCTAGCGGTTCCTACGAGCAGTACTTC. Its protein is CAWSRASGSYEQYF.

The CDR3 sequence is CASSLVGPAGVRETQYF. CDR3 DNA: TGTGCCAGCAGCTTAGTAGGGCCAGCGGGAGTAAGGGAGACCCAGTACTTC. The chain uses TRBV7-2 and TRBJ2-5; 8 bases align to TRBD2. Germline loops: CDR1 SGHTA, CDR2 FQGNSA. CDR3 length equals 17 residues. Trimming cost V 1 base and J 5 bases; bases outside gene matches: 12. The full variable domain, its missing parts supplied by reference TRBV7-2 and TRBJ2-5, is GAGVSQSPSNKVTEKGKDVELRCDPISGHTALYWYRQSLGQGLEFLIYFQGNSAPDKSGLPSDRFSAERTGGSVSTLTIQRTQQEDSAVYLCASSLVGPAGVRETQYFGPGTRLLVL.

The rearrangement links TRBV7-9 to TRBJ2-7; D ambiguous. This CDR3 is 15 amino acids long. Germline V CDR1 and CDR2: SEHNR, FQNEAQ (reference sequence). V was cut by 2 bases and J by 3 bases, with 14 bases left in between. The CDR3 region has the DNA TGTGCCAGCAGCTTATTGTCACGGATTTTCTACGAGCAGTACTTC. This encodes CASSLLSRIFYEQYF.

The chain has TRBV28 and TRBJ1-2; 7 nucleotides line up with TRBD1. Germline assignment: CDR1 MDHEN and CDR2 SYDVKM. After removal of 7 bases from V and 6 bases from J, the junction contained 5 bases not matched to a gene. The CDR3 contains 12 residues. The CDR3 spells CASTQTGNGYTF. DNA for the CDR3: TGTGCCAGCACCCAGACAGGGAATGGCTACACCTTC.

The chain carries TRBV6-5 and TRBJ1-1, with a tentative D call TRBD1 (5 bases). This CDR3 contains 12 residues. V was shortened by 5 bases and J by 10 bases, with 14 bases between the two germline ends. Germline V gene data show CDR1 as MNHEY and CDR2 as SVGAGI. CDR3: CASSVRGWIAFF. DNA for the CDR3: TGTGCCAGCAGTGTTAGGGGTTGGATAGCTTTCTTT.

The chain uses TRBV5-1 and TRBJ2-5; 9 bases are a match to TRBD1. The CDR3 is made up of 15 amino acids. The V gene end was trimmed by 0 bases and the J gene end by 4 bases; junction bases not matched to a gene: 4. The germline V gene encodes CDR1 SGHRS and CDR2 YFSETQ. In DNA form, the CDR3 reads TGCGCCAGCAGCTTGGACAGGGGGCGAGGAGAGACCCAGTACTTC. Translation: CASSLDRGRGETQYF.

The chain's CDR3 is CASSIPGGGLDTQYF. CDR3 bases: TGTGCCAGCAGCATACCTGGGGGCGGTTTGGATACGCAGTATTTT. The V gene is TRBV7-2, the J gene TRBJ2-3; D is perhaps TRBD1 (6 bases). This CDR3 is 15 amino acids long. With 5 bases removed from V and 6 bases from J, the gap between germline ends came to 18 bases. The germline CDR1 and CDR2 sequences are SGHTA and FQGNSA.

The V call is TRBV7-9, the J call TRBJ1-2; TRBD1 agrees at 9 bases. The V gene's germline CDR1 is SEHNR and CDR2 FQNEAQ (reference sequence). The CDR3 is 13 residues long. V was clipped by 0 bases and J by 9 bases; unmatched bases: 2. The CDR3 DNA follows: TGTGCCAGCAGCTTAGCCGGACAGGGGCGCTACACCTTC. This translates into CASSLAGQGRYTF.

CDR3 in amino acids: CASSVGDSSYEQYF. The CDR3 DNA sequence: TGTGCCAGCAGCGTAGGGGACAGCTCCTACGAGCAGTACTTC. The rearrangement links TRBV9 to TRBJ2-7; 7 nucleotides line up with TRBD1. Germline assignment: CDR1 SGDLS and CDR2 YYNGEE. After removal of 0 bases from V and 0 bases from J, the junction contained 0 bases not matched to a gene. The CDR3 is made up of 14 amino acids.

The chain joins TRBV7-8 to TRBJ1-5; D is perhaps TRBD1 (5 bases). Trimming pared 5 bases from V and 7 bases from J, leaving 18 bases between. The CDR3 is 15 residues long. The germline V gene has CDR1 SGHVS and CDR2 FQNEAQ. CDR3 sequence (DNA): TGTGCCAGCAGCCGAGACGGCAGGGAGGACCAGCCCCAGCATTTT. It translates to CASSRDGREDQPQHF.

A remark on this clone: A much larger clone lies a single base off, so this may be a read error. The J gene is TRBJ1-1, the V gene TRBV7-9, with 8 bases aligning to TRBD1. Looked up from germline, CDR1 is SEHNR and CDR2 is FQNEAQ (reference sequence). The CDR3 runs 14 residues. J gave up 4 bases and V 1 base, and 2 bases lay outside the gene matches. The CDR3 DNA reads TGTGCCAGCAGCTTAGGGACAGGGACCACTGAAGCTTTCTTT. The encoded protein is CASSLGTGTTEAFF.

The chain links TRBV30 to TRBJ1-5, with a possible D match to TRBD1 (5 bases). The CDR3 is 14 amino acids. V dropped 5 bases and J dropped 7 bases, with 18 bases sitting between them. The germline gives CDR1 GTSNPN, CDR2 SVGIG (reference sequence). The CDR3, as DNA: TGTGCCTGGGCTAGGGCGGGGGAAAGACAGCCCCAGCATTTT. Encoded protein: CAWARAGERQPQHF.

This clone appeared once. This chain connects TRBV7-9 to TRBJ1-2; the D gene is possibly TRBD1 (5 bases). The CDR3 is 17 amino acids. The germline CDR1 and CDR2 sequences are SEHNR and FQNEAQ (reference sequence). V lost 2 bases, J lost 4 bases, and 20 bases lay in between. The CDR3 nucleotides read TGTGCCAGCAGCTTATCCTACTCAGAGGACACCACCTATGGCTACACCTTC. Residues: CASSLSYSEDTTYGYTF. Variable domain in full (rest from reference TRBV7-9 and TRBJ1-2): DTGVSQNPRHKITKRGQNVTFRCDPISEHNRLYWYRQTLGQGPEFLTYFQNEAQLEKSRLLSDRFSAERPKGSFSTLEIQRTEQGDSAMYLCASSLSYSEDTTYGYTFGSGTRLTVV.